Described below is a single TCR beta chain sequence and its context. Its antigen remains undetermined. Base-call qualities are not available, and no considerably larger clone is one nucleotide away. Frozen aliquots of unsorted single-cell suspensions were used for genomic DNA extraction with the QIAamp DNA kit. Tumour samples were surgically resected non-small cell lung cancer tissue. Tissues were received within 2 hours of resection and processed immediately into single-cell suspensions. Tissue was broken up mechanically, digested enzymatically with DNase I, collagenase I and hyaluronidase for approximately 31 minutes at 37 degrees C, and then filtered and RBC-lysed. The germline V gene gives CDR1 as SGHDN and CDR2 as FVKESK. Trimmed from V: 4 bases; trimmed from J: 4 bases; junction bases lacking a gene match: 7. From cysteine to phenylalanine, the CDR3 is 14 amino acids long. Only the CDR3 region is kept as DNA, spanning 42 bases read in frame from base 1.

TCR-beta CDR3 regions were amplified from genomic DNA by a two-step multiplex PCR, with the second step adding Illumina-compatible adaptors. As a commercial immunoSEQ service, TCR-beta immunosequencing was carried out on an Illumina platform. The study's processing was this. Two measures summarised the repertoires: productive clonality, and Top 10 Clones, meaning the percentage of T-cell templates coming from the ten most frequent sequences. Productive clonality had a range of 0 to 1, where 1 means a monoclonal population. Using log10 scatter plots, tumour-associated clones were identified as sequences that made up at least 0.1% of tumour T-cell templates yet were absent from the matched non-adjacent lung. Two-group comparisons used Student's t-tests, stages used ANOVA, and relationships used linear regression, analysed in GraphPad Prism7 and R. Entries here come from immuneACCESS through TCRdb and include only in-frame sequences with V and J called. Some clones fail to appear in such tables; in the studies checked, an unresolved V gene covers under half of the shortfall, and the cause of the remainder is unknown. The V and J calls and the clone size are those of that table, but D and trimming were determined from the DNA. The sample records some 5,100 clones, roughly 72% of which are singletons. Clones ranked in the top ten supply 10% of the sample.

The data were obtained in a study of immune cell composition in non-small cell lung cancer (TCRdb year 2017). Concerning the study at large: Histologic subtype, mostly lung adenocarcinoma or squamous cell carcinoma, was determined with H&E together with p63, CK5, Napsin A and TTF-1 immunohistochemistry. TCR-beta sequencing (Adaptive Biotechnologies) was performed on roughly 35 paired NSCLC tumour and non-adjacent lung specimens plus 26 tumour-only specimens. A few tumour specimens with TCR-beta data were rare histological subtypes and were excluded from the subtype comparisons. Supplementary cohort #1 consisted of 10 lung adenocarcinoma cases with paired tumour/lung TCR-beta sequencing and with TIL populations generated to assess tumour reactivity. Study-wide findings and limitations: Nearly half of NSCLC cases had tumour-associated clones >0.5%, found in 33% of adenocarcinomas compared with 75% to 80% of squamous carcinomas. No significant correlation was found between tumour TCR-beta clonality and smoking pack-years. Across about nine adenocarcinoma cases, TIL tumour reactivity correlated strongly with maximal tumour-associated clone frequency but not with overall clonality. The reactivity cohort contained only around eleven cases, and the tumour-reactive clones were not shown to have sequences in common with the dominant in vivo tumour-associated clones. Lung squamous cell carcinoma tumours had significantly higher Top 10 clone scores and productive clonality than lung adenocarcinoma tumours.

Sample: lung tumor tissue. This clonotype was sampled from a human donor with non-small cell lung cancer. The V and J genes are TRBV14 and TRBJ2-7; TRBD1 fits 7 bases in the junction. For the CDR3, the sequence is CASSRMGQIYEQYF. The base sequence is TGTGCCAGCAGCCGGATGGGACAGATATACGAGCAGTACTTC.